This TCR beta chain originates from a study of blood T cells in healthy people across ages (dated by TCRdb to between 2015 and 2017). About the full investigation: In model experiments, roughly one uniquely barcoded TCR beta cDNA molecule per two T cells was captured by template switching. For two donors (one aged 18 to 29 and one aged 80 or older), the study analyzed two additional independent replicas of 1 million unique cDNA reads from the same blood draw. The donors were divided into four age groups: young (average around 15 years), middle-aged (approximately 41), aged (roughly 60) and long-lived (around 80). The study measured age-related changes in TCR beta repertoire diversity using deep sequencing normalized with unique cDNA molecular identifiers. Study-level results and caveats: Total diversity estimates from one million sequenced T cells were considered lower bounds and underestimates. Compared with the aged group, the long-lived group had more naive CD4+ T cells, fewer expanded clones and increased TCR diversity, a pattern suggesting age selection. Because donor CMV infection status was unknown, age-related changes in expanded clonotypes were potentially confounded. Conclusive comparison of naive and antigen-experienced compartments was prevented by the profiling of bulk unsorted PBMCs. A strong correlation was found between observed TCR beta diversity and the percentage of naive T cells measured by flow cytometry. Observed TCR beta diversity per million T cells fell roughly linearly with age, and a significant reduction was already apparent by age roughly 40.

The CDR3 covers 15 residues, taking in both the cysteine and the phenylalanine. The DNA shown is the 45-base CDR3, in frame from base 1. CDR1 SQVTM and CDR2 ANQGSEA are derived from the germline V gene. V ends up 6 bases short and J 6 bases short, with an unmatched junction base count of 7. The donors were roughly 40 Caucasian individuals from Russia, aged roughly 6 to 100 years, who were systemically healthy. Around 10 milliliters of peripheral blood were collected from each donor into EDTA-treated Vacutainer tubes. Ficoll-Paque density-gradient centrifugation was used to isolate PBMCs, with at least 6.5 million per sample. Total RNA was extracted from PBMCs with Trizol reagent, with at least 5.5 micrograms obtained per sample. For every donor, an aliquot of PBMCs went through flow cytometry to measure the percentages of naive CD45RAhigh/CD27high T cells. Libraries were built with 5' RACE. Sequencer: Illumina HiSeq 2500. A second PCR of about 7 to 12 cycles was run with a J-beta primer mix and a sample-barcoded 5' primer. A template-switch 5' adaptor carrying 12 random nucleotides introduced a unique molecular identifier onto each TCR beta cDNA molecule. Each sample yielded at least 2.5 million CDR3-containing paired-end reads. First-strand cDNA was synthesized from all RNA with the Mint cDNA synthesis kit, primed by a TRBC-specific oligonucleotide. Following uracil-DNA glycosylase treatment, a first 18-cycle PCR with universal primers M1SS and BC2_uni_R was performed on all cDNA. The authors' analysis ran thus. Normalization of each sample was performed by random selection of 1 million high-quality reads, each carrying a distinct molecular identifier. Reads with shared molecular identifiers were discarded instead of being binned into consensus sequences. MiTCR, run with a Q25 quality threshold and the strictest error-elimination algorithm, handled CDR3 identification, clonotype clustering and error correction. A nonparametric unseen species model with Euler transformation was used to estimate lower-bound total TCR beta diversity. TCRdb reprocessing: public reads trimmed at Q25 with fastp, clones called with MiXCR, in-frame beta chains kept. Duplicate CDR3 protein sequences are folded into a single record with the most common DNA and genes. Clone size and V and J calls follow TCRdb, not the original study. This sample has approximately 760,000 distinct CDR3 sequences in its table, and around 25% of those were observed once. The ten largest clones add up to roughly a tenth of the sample.

As regards this clonotype: The target of this receptor is not known. No clone much larger than this one lies a single base away; base qualities are absent.

The same sample was also used in a study of T cells of mothers and their children. As that second paper reports: The donors were nine systemically healthy Caucasian individuals, made up of three mothers and their six children. cDNA synthesis used all of the extracted RNA, with 1.5 ug of RNA in each 15 ul reaction. In the second PCR, the M1S primer added sample barcodes and 2-4 random nucleotides. Over 9.5 million TCR beta CDR3 reads were obtained for each mother, and around 3 million reads were obtained for each child. Thymic selection similarly shapes TCR recombination output in related and unrelated pairs, with minor effect from inherited differences. Normalized repertoire overlap in related mother-child pairs was always slightly higher than in unrelated mother-child pairs, but the difference was never significant. No persistent microchimeric T cell clones were detected, at a sensitivity of roughly 99 clones per million clonotypes. In the study, deep NGS was used to compare the TCR beta repertoires of mothers and children, and features distinguishing related mother-child pairs from unrelated individuals were sought. On average, the children were approximately 11 +/- 4 years old, while the mothers were 40 +/- 4 years old. After adapters were ligated using NEBNext reagents, the libraries underwent 100+100 nt paired-end sequencing on an Illumina HiSeq 2000. To prevent cross-contamination, the mother and child libraries were prepared one month apart and sequenced in separate runs. Each donor had between about 450,000 and 2,300,000 distinct TCR beta clonotypes identified. Naive TCR beta clonotypes were estimated from low-frequency clonotypes matched to each donor's FACS-determined naive share, without sorting.

This receptor was obtained from a boy younger than 18 in good health. The V gene is TRBV29-1 and the J gene is TRBJ2-1; 14 of the junction bases match TRBD2. Source material: blood. In nucleotide form, the sequence is TGCAGCGTCAAGACTAGCGGGGGGGCGGGCAATGAGCAGTTCTTC. Its protein is CSVKTSGGAGNEQFF.